The clone carrying this T cell receptor beta chain was picked up a small number of times. Its antigen remains unknown. J lost 1 base, V lost 2 bases, and 13 bases had no gene match. The length of the CDR3 is 18 residues. The V gene's germline CDR1 is SGHRS and CDR2 YFSETQ. This table comes from immunoSEQ multiplex PCR, and its TCRdb copy is limited to in-frame clones, with some not included. The repertoire holds 90,000 to 140,000 clones, with over 75% as singletons. This specimen comes from a study of T cell responses to AZD1222 COVID-19 vaccine. About the study: Pooled together were second doses at about 4 or about 12 weeks.

General study results and limits: White British ancestry dominated among donors, who included more females, and clonal diversity was possibly underestimated. Researchers report vaccine-associated CD4 TCRs spanning spike, with dominance at 160-218 and 743-854.

The source of this sequence is an adult in good health. The chain carries TRBV5-1 and TRBJ2-7; 9 nucleotides align to TRBD1. The sequenced sample was peripheral blood, obtained on day 0 of AZD1222 vaccination. Here the CDR3 reads CASSLQPFPGQGSYEQYF. Written as DNA, the CDR3 is TGCGCCAGCAGCTTACAACCATTCCCGGGACAGGGATCCTACGAGCAGTACTTC.